The next 13 T cell receptor beta chains were all read from a single sample in a study of blood T cell repertoires in COVID-19. Repertoires were generated with immunoSEQ multiplex PCR, while TCRdb's copy carries only in-frame clones and drops some. The sample records 250,000 to 400,000 clones, approximately 89% being singletons. Sample: PBMCs or T cells enriched from blood (not recorded which). The receptor set was obtained from a woman aged 30 to 39 who had recovered from COVID-19.

The gene calls are TRBV5-5 and TRBJ1-3; TRBD1 aligns across 8 bases. V lost 4 bases and J lost 1; bases outside the gene matches: 7. Looked up from germline, CDR1 is SGHKS and CDR2 is YYEKEE (reference sequence). The CDR3 sequence is 16 residues long. The CDR3 nucleotides are TGTGCCAGCAGCCTACTCAGGGGGCGATCTGGAAACACCATATATTTT. Residues: CASSLLRGRSGNTIYF.

The chain links TRBV30 to TRBJ1-6; 9 bases line up with TRBD1. The germline V gene has CDR1 GTSNPN and CDR2 SVGIG (reference sequence). The V segment lost 1 base and the J segment 10 bases; nucleotides outside the gene matches: 5. This CDR3 contains 14 residues. The CDR3 is CAWSGTGVASPLHF. In nucleotides, the CDR3 is TGTGCCTGGAGTGGGACAGGGGTGGCCTCACCCCTCCACTTT.

J is TRBJ1-5 and V is TRBV19; the match to TRBD1 covers 9 bases. V lost 0 bases, J lost 3 bases, and 18 bases stayed unmatched. Germline V lookup: CDR1 LNHDA, CDR2 SQIVND (reference sequence). The CDR3 length is 21 residues. The CDR3 here is CASSIEGQWTGDRISNQPQHF. Written as DNA, the CDR3 is TGTGCCAGTAGTATAGAGGGACAGTGGACAGGGGACCGAATTTCCAATCAGCCCCAGCATTTT.

The chain employs TRBV7-9 and TRBJ1-1; D call uncertain. CDR1 SEHNR and CDR2 FQNEAQ come from the germline V gene (reference sequence). Trimming cost V 0 bases and J 0 bases, with 8 bases left between them. This CDR3 is built from 15 residues. CDR3 amino acids: CASSLAPPLNTEAFF. The CDR3 DNA sequence: TGTGCCAGCAGCTTAGCCCCCCCCTTGAACACTGAAGCTTTCTTT.

V is TRBV2 and J is TRBJ1-4; a weak D match, TRBD1 (5 bases). Germline-derived CDR1 and CDR2 are SNHLY and FYNNEI. The CDR3 is 13 residues long. Deletions cut 1 base from V and 8 bases from J, with 8 bases between. The CDR3 here is CASSEGRGEKLFF. As DNA, the CDR3 is TGTGCCAGCAGTGAAGGGAGGGGCGAAAAACTGTTTTTT. The entire variable domain, with the rest obtained from reference TRBV2 and TRBJ1-4, is as follows: EPEVTQTPSHQVTQMGQEVILRCVPISNHLYFYWYRQILGQKVEFLVSFYNNEISEKSEIFDDQFSVERPDGSNFTLKIRSTKLEDSAMYFCASSEGRGEKLFFGSGTQLSVL.

The rearrangement links TRBV10-3 to TRBJ2-7; the D gene is possibly TRBD1 (6 bases). V lost 4 bases and J lost 2, with 6 bases in between. Germline CDR1 is ENHRY and CDR2 is SYGVKD. The CDR3 extends over 12 amino acids. The DNA of the CDR3 is TGTGCCATCAGTGGACAGGCCTACGAGCAGTACTTC. It specifies CAISGQAYEQYF.

This chain connects TRBV5-4 to TRBJ2-1; 11 nucleotides align to TRBD2. The CDR3 has 15 amino acids. The germline gives CDR1 SGHNT, CDR2 YYREEE (reference sequence). The ends lost 4 bases at V and 3 bases at J; junction bases unmatched: 3. The CDR3 DNA is TGTGCCAGCAGCCTGACTAGCGGGGACTACAATGAGCAGTTCTTC. Amino acids: CASSLTSGDYNEQFF.

The table lists this clone with a count of one. This chain joins TRBV20-1 and TRBJ2-7; no clear D gene. The CDR3 spans 13 residues. The V end lost 3 bases, the J end lost 0 bases, and 9 bases lay between the germline ends. Germline loops: CDR1 DFQATT, CDR2 SNEGSKA (reference sequence). The CDR3, as DNA: TGCAGTGCTAGTTTCCTAGACTCCTACGAGCAGTACTTC. This gives the protein CSASFLDSYEQYF.

V gene TRBV5-6 combines with J gene TRBJ1-2, with TRBD1 matching 8 bases. This CDR3 has 13 amino acids. Trimming removed 0 bases from V and 7 bases from J; junction bases left unmatched: 2. Germline V lookup: CDR1 SGHDT, CDR2 YYEEEE. CDR3 in DNA: TGTGCCAGCAGCTTGGGACAGGGGAGTGGCTACACCTTC. This translates into CASSLGQGSGYTF.

The V call is TRBV9, the J call TRBJ1-2, with 7 positions matching TRBD1. With 3 bases clipped from V and 4 bases from J, the junction kept 9 bases outside the gene matches. The length of the CDR3 is 15 residues. Germline-derived CDR1 and CDR2 are SGDLS and YYNGEE. Here the CDR3 DNA reads TGTGCCAGCAGCGCCTTTCAGGGGGGCGGCTATGGCTACACCTTC. Its translation: CASSAFQGGGYGYTF.

The chain joins TRBV19 to TRBJ1-3; D remains ambiguous. The CDR3 has 15 residues. Germline CDR1 LNHDA, CDR2 SQIVND (reference sequence). Trimming left V 3 bases short and J 2 bases short, with 11 bases between. The CDR3 is CASSISDRAGNTIYF. In nucleotides, the CDR3 is TGTGCCAGTAGTATTTCAGATCGTGCTGGAAACACCATATATTTT. The full variable domain, with the rest looked up from reference TRBV19 and TRBJ1-3, is DGGITQSPKYLFRKEGQNVTLSCEQNLNHDAMYWYRQDPGQGLRLIYYSQIVNDFQKGDIAEGYSVSREKKESFPLTVTSAQKNPTAFYLCASSISDRAGNTIYFGEGSWLTVV.

This clone is a singleton in its sample. This chain links TRBV2 with TRBJ2-1; TRBD2 aligns across 9 bases. This CDR3 contains 15 residues. Germline V gene data show CDR1 as SNHLY and CDR2 as FYNNEI. Trimming took 6 bases from V and 7 from J; bases not matched to a gene: 10. The CDR3 nucleotides read TGTGCCAGCAGCAAAGAGCGGGGGGCCGGGAATGAGCAGTTCTTC. Protein product: CASSKERGAGNEQFF.

This clone was seen a few times. J is TRBJ1-5 and V is TRBV7-9, with TRBD1 identical over 8 bases. The V segment lost 11 bases and the J segment 3 bases; nucleotides outside the gene matches: 6. This CDR3 contains 13 residues. Germline assignment: CDR1 SEHNR and CDR2 FQNEAQ (reference sequence). In DNA form, the CDR3 reads TGTGCCGTACAGGGGGTGGCCAATCAGCCCCAGCATTTT. It specifies CAVQGVANQPQHF.